Shown below are 14 T cell receptor beta chains from a single sample sequenced in a study of blood T cell repertoires in COVID-19. The table came from immunoSEQ multiplex PCR; TCRdb's copy has only in-frame clones and leaves some out. This table holds about 110,000 clones, over 70% found once. The sequenced material came from peripheral blood. These receptors originate from a human donor in a cohort sampled during active or convalescent COVID-19.

The CDR3 loop is CASRGAHEQFF. The DNA of the CDR3 is TGTGCCAGCAGAGGGGCCCATGAGCAGTTCTTC. V is TRBV3-1 (or the pseudogene TRBV3-2) and J is TRBJ2-1; D is perhaps TRBD1 (5 bases). Germline CDR1 and CDR2: LGHDT and YNNKEL (reference sequence). V shed 6 bases and J shed 8 bases, with 8 bases lying between them. This CDR3 is built from 11 residues.

The chain couples TRBV5-1 to TRBJ1-4; D might be TRBD1 (6 bases). Trimming shortened V by 3 bases and J by 5 bases, and 14 bases separated the two germline ends. The CDR3 loop spans 15 amino acids. Germline CDR1 is SGHRS and CDR2 is YFSETQ. CDR3 coding DNA: TGCGCCAGCAGCTCGTCAGGGGACGTAAATGAAAAACTGTTTTTT. Translation: CASSSSGDVNEKLFF.

The genes are TRBV2 and TRBJ2-3; 12 bases fit TRBD2. This CDR3 spans 17 amino acids. V was pared by 5 bases and J by 2 bases, with 8 bases of the junction left unmatched. Germline loops: CDR1 SNHLY, CDR2 FYNNEI. In DNA, the CDR3 is TGTGCCAGCAGTAAAAGTCGACTAGCGGGGGACACAGATACGCAGTATTTT. It specifies CASSKSRLAGDTDTQYF.

V and J are TRBV5-1 and TRBJ2-7; 7 bases are a match to TRBD1. After removal of 0 bases from V and 6 bases from J, the junction contained 3 bases not matched to a gene. From germline, CDR1 is SGHRS and CDR2 YFSETQ. This CDR3 is 13 amino acids long. CDR3 loop: CASSLAAGGEQYF. The DNA for the CDR3 is TGCGCCAGCAGCTTGGCGGCAGGGGGCGAGCAGTACTTC.

The V gene is TRBV18, the J gene TRBJ2-4; 12 positions match TRBD1. The CDR3 has 17 residues. The trim removed 10 bases at V and 2 bases at J, leaving 12 bases unmatched. Per germline, CDR1 KGHSH and CDR2 LQKENI. The CDR3: CATSGTGGAGPKNIQYF. In nucleotides, the CDR3 is TGTGCCACGTCCGGGACAGGGGGCGCGGGCCCCAAAAACATTCAGTACTTC.

The chain is built from TRBV6-4 and TRBJ1-2; a weak D match, TRBD1 (5 bases). This CDR3 comprises 13 residues. Germline V lookup: CDR1 MRHNA, CDR2 SNTAGT. With 2 bases removed from V and 5 bases from J, the gap between germline ends came to 9 bases. The CDR3 protein is CASSDTGTYGYTF. CDR3 bases: TGTGCCAGCAGTGACACCGGGACTTATGGCTACACCTTC.

The genes are TRBV7-3 and TRBJ2-1; no clear D gene. This CDR3 is 12 amino acids long. The germline V and J ends were trimmed by 5 bases and 9 bases, with 11 bases remaining between them. The germline V gene has CDR1 SGHTA and CDR2 FQGTGA. CDR3 coding DNA: TGTGCCAGCAGCCCAAATGAGGTTGAGCAGTTCTTC. This gives the protein CASSPNEVEQFF.

The chain combines TRBV5-1 with TRBJ2-1; no firm D call. Germline V gene sequence: CDR1 SGHRS, CDR2 YFSETQ. The CDR3 runs to 12 residues. The V and J ends lost 5 bases and 5 bases respectively, with 8 bases between them. DNA for the CDR3: TGCGCCAGCAGACGCACGGACAATGAGCAGTTCTTC. Residues: CASRRTDNEQFF.

The chain couples TRBV19 to TRBJ1-3, with D unclear. With 3 bases removed from V and 0 bases from J, the gap between germline ends came to 9 bases. The length of the CDR3 is 15 residues. Germline-derived CDR1 and CDR2 are LNHDA and SQIVND (reference sequence). The CDR3 DNA reads TGTGCCAGTAGTATGGGCGGGTACTCTGGAAACACCATATATTTT. Residues: CASSMGGYSGNTIYF.

The chain has TRBV7-2 and TRBJ2-1; 9 bases line up with TRBD2. The ends lost 1 base at V and 7 bases at J; junction bases unmatched: 8. Germline V gene lookup returns CDR1 SGHTA and CDR2 FQGNSA. This CDR3 comprises 16 residues. The CDR3 DNA reads as TGTGCCAGCAGCTTAGTTGGGACTAGCTTAGGGAATGAGCAGTTCTTC. Translated: CASSLVGTSLGNEQFF.

This clone was recorded only once. This chain connects TRBV29-1 to TRBJ1-2, with a weak D call TRBD1 (6 bases). Trimming shortened V by 2 bases and J by 4 bases, and 14 bases separated the two germline ends. The CDR3 sequence is 14 residues long. Germline loops: CDR1 SQVTM, CDR2 ANQGSEA. This CDR3 reads CSVEPGDTVYGYTF. Written as DNA, the CDR3 is TGCAGCGTTGAACCTGGGGACACCGTCTATGGCTACACCTTC.

The CDR3 sequence is CATSMGGGAIYEQYF. As DNA, the CDR3 is TGTGCCACCTCAATGGGGGGGGGCGCGATCTACGAGCAGTACTTC. The V and J genes are TRBV5-5 and TRBJ2-7, with D possibly matching TRBD2 (7 bases). Germline V CDR1 and CDR2: SGHKS, YYEKEE (reference sequence). The V end lost 9 bases, the J end lost 3 bases, and 22 bases lay between the germline ends. This CDR3 is 15 amino acids long.

The chain links TRBV20-1 to TRBJ1-5; 8 bases are a match to TRBD1. V dropped 3 bases and J dropped 4; count of bases not matched to a gene: 5. CDR1 is DFQATT and CDR2 is SNEGSKA in the germline V gene (reference sequence). CDR3 length: 14 amino acids. CDR3 sequence (DNA): TGCAGTGCTAGTAAAGGACAGGGTAATCAGCCCCAGCATTTT. Protein product: CSASKGQGNQPQHF.

The chain carries TRBV7-2 and TRBJ2-4; 10 bases are a match to TRBD1. V gave up 8 bases and J gave up 8 bases; unmatched junction bases: 6. Germline CDR1 is SGHTA and CDR2 is FQGNSA. The length of the CDR3 is 13 residues. CDR3 DNA sequence: TGTGCCAGCGACAGGGGGCAAGGGGACATTCAGTACTTC. It translates to CASDRGQGDIQYF.